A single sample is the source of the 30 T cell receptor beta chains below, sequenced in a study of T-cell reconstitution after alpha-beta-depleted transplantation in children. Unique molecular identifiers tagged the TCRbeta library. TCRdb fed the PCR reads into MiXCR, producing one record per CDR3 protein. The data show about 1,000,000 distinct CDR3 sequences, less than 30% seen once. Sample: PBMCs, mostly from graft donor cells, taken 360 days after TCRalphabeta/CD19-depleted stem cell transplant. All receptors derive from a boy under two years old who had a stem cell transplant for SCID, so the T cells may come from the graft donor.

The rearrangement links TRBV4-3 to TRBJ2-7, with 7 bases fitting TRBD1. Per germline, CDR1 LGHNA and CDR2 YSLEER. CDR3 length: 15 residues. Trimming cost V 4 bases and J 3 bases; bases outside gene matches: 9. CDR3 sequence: CASSLPGTAFYEQYF. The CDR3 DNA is TGCGCCAGCAGCCTACCCGGGACAGCGTTCTACGAGCAGTACTTC.

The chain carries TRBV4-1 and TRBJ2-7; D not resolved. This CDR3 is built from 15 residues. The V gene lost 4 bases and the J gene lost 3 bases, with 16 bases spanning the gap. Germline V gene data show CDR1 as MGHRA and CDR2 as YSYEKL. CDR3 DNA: TGCGCCAGCAGCCGCGGTGAGACCAATGACTACGAGCAGTACTTC. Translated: CASSRGETNDYEQYF.

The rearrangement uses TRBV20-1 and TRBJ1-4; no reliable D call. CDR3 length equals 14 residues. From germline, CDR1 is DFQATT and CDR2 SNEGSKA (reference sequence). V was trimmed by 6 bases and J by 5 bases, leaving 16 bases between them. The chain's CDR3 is CSAAGQLQNEKLFF. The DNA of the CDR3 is TGCAGTGCCGCGGGCCAATTACAGAATGAAAAACTGTTTTTT.

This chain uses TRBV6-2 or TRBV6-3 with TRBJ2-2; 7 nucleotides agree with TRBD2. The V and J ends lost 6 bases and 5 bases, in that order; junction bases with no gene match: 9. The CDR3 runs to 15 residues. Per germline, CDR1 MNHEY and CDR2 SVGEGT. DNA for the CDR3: TGTGCCAGCAGCCCAGCGGGGCGGGTGACCGGGGAGCTGTTTTTT. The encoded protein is CASSPAGRVTGELFF.

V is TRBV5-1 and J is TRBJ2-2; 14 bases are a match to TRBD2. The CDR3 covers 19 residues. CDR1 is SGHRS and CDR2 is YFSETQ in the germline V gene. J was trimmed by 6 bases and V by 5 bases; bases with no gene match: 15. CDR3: CASRLPGLAGAQRPGELFF. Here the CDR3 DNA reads TGCGCCAGCAGACTTCCGGGACTAGCGGGGGCCCAGCGGCCCGGGGAGCTGTTTTTT.

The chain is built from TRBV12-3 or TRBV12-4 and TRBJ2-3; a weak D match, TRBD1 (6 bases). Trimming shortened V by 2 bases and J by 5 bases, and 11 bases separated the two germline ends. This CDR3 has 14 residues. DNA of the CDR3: TGTGCCAGCAGTTTAACAGGGCGTAAAGATACGCAGTATTTT. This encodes CASSLTGRKDTQYF.

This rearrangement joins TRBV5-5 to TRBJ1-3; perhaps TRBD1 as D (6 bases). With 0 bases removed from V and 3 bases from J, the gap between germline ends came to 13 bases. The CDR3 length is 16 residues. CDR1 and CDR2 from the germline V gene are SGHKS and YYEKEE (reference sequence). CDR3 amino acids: CASSLGLQGYGNTIYF. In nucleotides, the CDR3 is TGTGCCAGCAGCTTGGGGCTACAGGGTTATGGAAACACCATATATTTT.

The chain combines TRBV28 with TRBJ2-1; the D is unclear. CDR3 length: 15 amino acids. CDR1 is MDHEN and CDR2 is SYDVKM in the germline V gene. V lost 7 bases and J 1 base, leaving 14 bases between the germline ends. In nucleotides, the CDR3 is TGTGCCAGCAATGTTTTTGGGTATTCCTACAATGAGCAGTTCTTC. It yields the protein CASNVFGYSYNEQFF.

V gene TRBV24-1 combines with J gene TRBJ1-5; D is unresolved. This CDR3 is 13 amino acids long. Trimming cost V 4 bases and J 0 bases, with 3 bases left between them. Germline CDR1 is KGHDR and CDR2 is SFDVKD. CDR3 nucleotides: TGTGCCACCAGTGAGGGTAGCAATCAGCCCCAGCATTTT. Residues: CATSEGSNQPQHF.

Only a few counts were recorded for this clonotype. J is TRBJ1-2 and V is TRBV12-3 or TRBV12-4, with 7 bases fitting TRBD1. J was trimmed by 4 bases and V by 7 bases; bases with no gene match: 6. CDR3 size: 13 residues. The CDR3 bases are TGTGCCAGCACCCCTGACAGGGCCTATGGCTACACCTTC. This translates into CASTPDRAYGYTF.

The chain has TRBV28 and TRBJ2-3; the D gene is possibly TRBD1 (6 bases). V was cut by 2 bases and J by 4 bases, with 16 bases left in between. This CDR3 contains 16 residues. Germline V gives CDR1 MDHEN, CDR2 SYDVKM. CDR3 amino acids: CASSLTGYLGADTQYF. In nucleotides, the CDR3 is TGTGCCAGCAGTTTAACAGGGTATTTAGGGGCAGATACGCAGTATTTT.

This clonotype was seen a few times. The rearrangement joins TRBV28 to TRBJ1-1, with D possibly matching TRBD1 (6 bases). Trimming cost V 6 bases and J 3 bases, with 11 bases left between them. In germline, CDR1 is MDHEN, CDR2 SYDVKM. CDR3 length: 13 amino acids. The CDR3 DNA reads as TGTGCCAGCAGAAAACAGGGAGACACTGAAGCTTTCTTT. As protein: CASRKQGDTEAFF.

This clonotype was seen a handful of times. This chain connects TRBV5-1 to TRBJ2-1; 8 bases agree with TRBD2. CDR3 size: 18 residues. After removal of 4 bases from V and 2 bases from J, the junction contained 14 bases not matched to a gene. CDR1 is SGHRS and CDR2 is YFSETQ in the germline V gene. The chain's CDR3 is CASSPTQILAAAYNEQFF. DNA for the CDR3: TGCGCCAGCAGCCCAACCCAAATACTAGCGGCCGCCTACAATGAGCAGTTCTTC.

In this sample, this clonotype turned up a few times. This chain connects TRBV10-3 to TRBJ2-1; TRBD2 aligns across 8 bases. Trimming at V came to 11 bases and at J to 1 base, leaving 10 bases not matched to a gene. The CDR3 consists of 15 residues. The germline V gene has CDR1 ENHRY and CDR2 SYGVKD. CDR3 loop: CASKSGGRSYNEQFF. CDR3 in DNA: TGTGCCTCGAAGAGCGGGGGTCGGTCCTACAATGAGCAGTTCTTC.

CDR3: CASSYSLAGGGYNEQFF. The CDR3, as DNA: TGTGCCAGCAGTTACTCCTTAGCGGGAGGGGGTTACAATGAGCAGTTCTTC. V usage is TRBV6-5 and J usage is TRBJ2-1; TRBD2 aligns across 11 bases. The CDR3 sequence is 17 residues long. With V trimmed by 0 bases and J by 4 bases, 5 bases remained unmatched. Germline CDR1 reads MNHEY; CDR2 reads SVGAGI.

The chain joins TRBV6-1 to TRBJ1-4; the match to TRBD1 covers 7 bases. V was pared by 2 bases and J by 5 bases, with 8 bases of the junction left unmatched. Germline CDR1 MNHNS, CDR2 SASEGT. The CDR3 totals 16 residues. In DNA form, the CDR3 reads TGTGCCAGCAGTGAAAGAACCGGGACAGTCAATGAAAAACTGTTTTTT. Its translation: CASSERTGTVNEKLFF.

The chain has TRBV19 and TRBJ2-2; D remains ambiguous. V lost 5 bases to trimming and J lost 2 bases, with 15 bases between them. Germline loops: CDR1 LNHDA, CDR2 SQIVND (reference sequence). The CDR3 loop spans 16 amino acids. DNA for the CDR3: TGTGCCAGTAGTGGACCAGGCAGCCCAAACACCGGGGAGCTGTTTTTT. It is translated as CASSGPGSPNTGELFF.

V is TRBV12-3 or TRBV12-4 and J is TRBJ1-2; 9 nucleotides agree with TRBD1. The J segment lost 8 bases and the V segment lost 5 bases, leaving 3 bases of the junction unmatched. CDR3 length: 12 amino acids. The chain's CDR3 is CASSDRGNGYTF. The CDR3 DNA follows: TGTGCCAGCAGTGACAGGGGGAACGGCTACACCTTC.

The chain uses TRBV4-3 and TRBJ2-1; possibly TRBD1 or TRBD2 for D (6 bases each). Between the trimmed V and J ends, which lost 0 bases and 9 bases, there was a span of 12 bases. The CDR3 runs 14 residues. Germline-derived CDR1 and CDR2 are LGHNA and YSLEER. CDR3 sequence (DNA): TGCGCCAGCAGCCAAGAGGGGGCGGGGAGTGAGCAGTTCTTC. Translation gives CASSQEGAGSEQFF.

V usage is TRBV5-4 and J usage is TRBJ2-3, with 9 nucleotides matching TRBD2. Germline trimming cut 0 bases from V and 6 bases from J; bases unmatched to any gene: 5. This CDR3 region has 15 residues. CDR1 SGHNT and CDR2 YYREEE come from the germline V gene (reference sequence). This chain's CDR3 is CASSLVGLAGDTQYF. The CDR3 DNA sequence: TGTGCCAGCAGCTTGGTGGGACTAGCCGGGGATACGCAGTATTTT.

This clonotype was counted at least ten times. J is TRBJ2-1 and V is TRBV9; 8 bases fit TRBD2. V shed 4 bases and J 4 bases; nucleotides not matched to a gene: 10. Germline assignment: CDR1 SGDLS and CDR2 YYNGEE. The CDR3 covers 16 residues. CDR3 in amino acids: CASSLWGGGPYNEQFF. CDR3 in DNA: TGTGCCAGCAGCTTATGGGGCGGGGGGCCGTACAATGAGCAGTTCTTC. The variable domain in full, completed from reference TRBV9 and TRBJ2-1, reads DSGVTQTPKHLITATGQRVTLRCSPRSGDLSVYWYQQSLDQGLQFLIQYYNGEERAKGNILERFSAQQFPDLHSELNLSSLELGDSALYFCASSLWGGGPYNEQFFGPGTRLTVL.

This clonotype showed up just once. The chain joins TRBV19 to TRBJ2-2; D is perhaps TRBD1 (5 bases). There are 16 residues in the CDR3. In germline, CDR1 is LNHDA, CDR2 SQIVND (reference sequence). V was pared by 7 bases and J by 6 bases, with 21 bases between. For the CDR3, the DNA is TGTGCCAGTACCTTTCAGGGCCTATCTCGGGCCGGGGAGCTGTTTTTT. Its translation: CASTFQGLSRAGELFF. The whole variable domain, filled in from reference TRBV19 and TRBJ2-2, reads DGGITQSPKYLFRKEGQNVTLSCEQNLNHDAMYWYRQDPGQGLRLIYYSQIVNDFQKGDIAEGYSVSREKKESFPLTVTSAQKNPTAFYLCASTFQGLSRAGELFFGEGSRLTVL.

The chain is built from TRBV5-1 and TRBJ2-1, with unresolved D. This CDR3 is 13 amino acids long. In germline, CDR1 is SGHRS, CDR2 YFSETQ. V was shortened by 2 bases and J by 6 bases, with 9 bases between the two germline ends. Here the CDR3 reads CASSFMSLNEQFF. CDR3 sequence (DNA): TGCGCCAGCAGCTTTATGTCCCTCAATGAGCAGTTCTTC.

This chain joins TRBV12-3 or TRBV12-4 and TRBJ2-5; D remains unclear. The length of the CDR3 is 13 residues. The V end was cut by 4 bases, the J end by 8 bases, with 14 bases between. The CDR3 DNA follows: TGTGCCAGCAGTTCACCAGCTGTGAAAACCCAGTACTTC. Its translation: CASSSPAVKTQYF.

CDR3 in amino acids: CASSVEPPAGDSYEQYF. Here the CDR3 DNA reads TGTGCCAGCAGCGTAGAGCCCCCCGCAGGGGACTCCTACGAGCAGTACTTC. This rearrangement joins TRBV9 to TRBJ2-7; D may be TRBD1 (6 bases). CDR3 length equals 17 residues. The germline gives CDR1 SGDLS, CDR2 YYNGEE. Between the trimmed V and J ends, which lost 0 bases and 0 bases, there was a span of 16 bases.

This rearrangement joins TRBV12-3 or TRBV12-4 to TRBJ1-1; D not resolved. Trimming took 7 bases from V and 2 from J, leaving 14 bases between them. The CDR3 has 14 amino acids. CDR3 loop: CASKIEGLNTEAFF. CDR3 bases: TGTGCCAGCAAAATAGAGGGCCTAAACACTGAAGCTTTCTTT.

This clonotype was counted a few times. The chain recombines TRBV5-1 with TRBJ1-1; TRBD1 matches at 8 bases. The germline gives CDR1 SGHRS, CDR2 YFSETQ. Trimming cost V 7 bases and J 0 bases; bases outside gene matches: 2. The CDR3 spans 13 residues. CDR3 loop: CASGDRMNTEAFF. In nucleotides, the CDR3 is TGCGCCAGCGGGGACAGGATGAACACTGAAGCTTTCTTT.

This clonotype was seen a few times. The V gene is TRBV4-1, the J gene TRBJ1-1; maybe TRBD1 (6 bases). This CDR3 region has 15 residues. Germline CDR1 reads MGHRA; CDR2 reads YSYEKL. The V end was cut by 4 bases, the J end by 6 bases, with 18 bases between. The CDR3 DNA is TGCGCCAGCAGCCCGCCAGACAGGCCAGGCTCTGAAGCTTTCTTT. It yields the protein CASSPPDRPGSEAFF.

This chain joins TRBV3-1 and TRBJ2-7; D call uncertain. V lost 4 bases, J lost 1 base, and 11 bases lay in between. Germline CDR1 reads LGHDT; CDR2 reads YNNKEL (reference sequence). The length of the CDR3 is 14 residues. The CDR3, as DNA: TGTGCCAGCAGCCTAGGGTATAGGTCCTACGAGCAGTACTTC. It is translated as CASSLGYRSYEQYF.

The CDR3 sequence: CATSDGLGAGGPYEQFF. In DNA form, the CDR3 reads TGTGCCACCAGTGACGGTCTAGGGGCGGGGGGGCCCTATGAGCAGTTCTTC. The chain combines TRBV24-1 with TRBJ2-1; 9 bases align to TRBD2. Germline assignment: CDR1 KGHDR and CDR2 SFDVKD. Trimming at V came to 4 bases and at J to 8 bases, leaving 14 bases not matched to a gene. CDR3 length equals 17 residues.